A selection of T cell receptor beta chains follows, all from one sample in a study of regulatory T cells in long-lasting Graves disease. TCRdb processed the multiplex PCR reads anew with MiXCR; each CDR3 protein has one entry. The sample includes about 470,000 distinct CDR3 sequences, roughly a fifth seen only once; the top ten take roughly 7.1%. The sample here was peripheral blood mononuclear cells (PBMCs), taken when the disease was refractory, from a patient treated with antithyroid drugs. The receptors come from a female donor with Graves disease. CDR3s include the opening cysteine and the closing phenylalanine or tryptophan. A D gene is named only where the DNA matches it firmly. Expanded clones are given a class, and other clones once, few, many or no size at all.

J: TRBJ2-7; size: few; V: TRBV20-1; length: 14; D: NA; DNA: TGCAGTGCAAGAGGGACAAGGAGCTCCTACGAGCAGTACTTC; CDR3: CSARGTRSSYEQYF
J: TRBJ1-5; size: many; V: TRBV6-1; length: 15; D: TRBD1; DNA: TGTGCCAGCAGAAAAACAGGGGATAGCAATCAGCCCCAGCATTTT; CDR3: CASRKTGDSNQPQHF
J: TRBJ2-6; size: NA; V: TRBV6-1; length: 17; D: TRBD1; DNA: TGTGCCAGCAGTATGGCAGGGGGAAGCTCTGGGGCCAACGTCCTGACTTTC; CDR3: CASSMAGGSSGANVLTF
J: TRBJ2-2; size: NA; V: TRBV11-3; length: 16; D: TRBD2; DNA: TGTGCCAGCAGACCGGGACTAGCGGGTTCCGGCGGGGAGCTGTTTTTT; CDR3: CASRPGLAGSGGELFF
J: TRBJ2-5; size: many; V: TRBV12-3/TRBV12-4; length: 14; D: NA; DNA: TGTGCCAGCAGTTTGGTGAACCTCCAAGAGACCCAGTACTTC; CDR3: CASSLVNLQETQYF
J: TRBJ1-1; size: NA; V: TRBV19; length: 13; D: TRBD1; DNA: TGTGCCACCCAGACAGGGCTGAACACTGAAGCTTTCTTT; CDR3: CATQTGLNTEAFF
J: TRBJ1-2; size: many; V: TRBV12-3/TRBV12-4; length: 14; D: NA; DNA: TGTGCCAGCAGCTGGGAGACGGGACGCTATGGCTACACCTTC; CDR3: CASSWETGRYGYTF
J: TRBJ1-2; size: NA; V: TRBV6-4; length: 13; D: NA; DNA: TGTGCCAGCAGTGACTCAGAGTTTCGAGGCTACACCTTC; CDR3: CASSDSEFRGYTF
J: TRBJ2-1; size: NA; V: TRBV7-2; length: 13; D: TRBD1; DNA: TGTGCCAGCAGTGGACAGGGTTGGGATGAGCAGTTCTTC; CDR3: CASSGQGWDEQFF
J: TRBJ2-7; size: many; V: TRBV27; length: 15; D: TRBD2; DNA: TGTGCCAGCAGTCTCGCCGGGACTAGCGCTTACGAGCAGTACTTC; CDR3: CASSLAGTSAYEQYF
J: TRBJ1-2; size: many; V: TRBV7-2; length: 16; D: NA; DNA: TGTGCCAGCAGCTACCTCCCGGGAGCTACTAACTATGGCTACACCTTC; CDR3: CASSYLPGATNYGYTF